This T cell receptor (beta chain) was obtained from a study of ipilimumab plus nivolumab after autologous stem cell transplantation. Generated by immunoSEQ multiplex PCR, the TCRdb table keeps only in-frame clones and is missing some. This table holds over 80,000 clones, nearly 85% found once. The CDR3 is 15 residues long. The germline V gene has CDR1 SGHVS and CDR2 FQNEAQ. Trimming took off 4 bases at V and 5 bases at J, with 17 bases between the two ends. This sequence originates from a male donor with diffuse large B-cell lymphoma. This chain connects TRBV7-8 to TRBJ1-1, with D possibly matching TRBD1 (5 bases). The material sequenced was PBMCs, taken in a trial of ipilimumab plus nivolumab as post-transplant consolidation. The chain's CDR3 is CASSYPGLSQTEAFF. The DNA of the CDR3 is TGTGCCAGCAGCTACCCGGGACTCAGCCAAACTGAAGCTTTCTTT.